A few counts support the clone carrying this T cell receptor beta chain. Its antigen remains unidentified. The V and J ends lost 0 bases and 5 bases, in that order; junction bases with no gene match: 5. The V gene's germline CDR1 is SGHRS and CDR2 YFSETQ. The CDR3 is 15 amino acids. Donors contributed one heparinised blood draw apiece, averaging about 110 mL. Naive, central memory, regulatory and stem cell-like memory cells within the CD4+ compartment were sorted using CD45RO/CCR7/CD25/CD127/CD95/CD27. Expressed TCRB transcripts were sequenced because the entire RNA isolate underwent reverse transcription. Method: immunoSEQ multiplex PCR; TCRdb's copy keeps in-frame clones and lacks some. The data contain hundreds of thousands of clones, roughly 10% of them singletons. The sample originates from a study of beta chain features in type 1 diabetes. Study as a whole: Patients did not differ from healthy donors in age, gender or cell yield. Study results and caveats: VDJ junctions sequenced from type 1 diabetes patients showed fewer insertions and more deletions. Within each of all four CD4+ subsets, Type 1 diabetes patients had TCRB CDR3s that were moderately but significantly shorter.

The clonotype originates from a man between 25 and 39 years old with type 1 diabetes. Source material: naive CD4+ T cells from blood. This chain joins TRBV5-1 and TRBJ2-1; 7 bases fit TRBD2. CDR3 in DNA: TGCGCCAGCAGCTTGGACGGGGGGAACCACAATGAGCAGTTCTTC. Translated: CASSLDGGNHNEQFF.